A single sample gave rise to the 15 T cell receptor beta chains below, sequenced in a study of blood T cell repertoires in COVID-19 (TCRdb year 2020). Libraries were made using the immunoSEQ multiplex PCR assay. The clones in this table, taken by TCRdb from immuneACCESS, are in-frame only. Not every clone is retained; where verified, under half of the shortfall comes from an unresolved V gene, and the cause of the rest is unknown. The sample yields hundreds of thousands of clones; 86% were counted once. The leading ten clones occupy 3% to 3.5% of the sample. The sample comprised PBMCs or T cells enriched from blood (not recorded which). Receptors were obtained from a woman between 45 and 60 years old in a cohort exposed to, infected with or recovered from COVID-19 (not recorded which).

The chain links TRBV5-1 to TRBJ1-2, with D perhaps TRBD1 (5 bases). Germline V gene sequence: CDR1 SGHRS, CDR2 YFSETQ. The V end lost 3 bases, the J end lost 8 bases, and 17 bases lay between the germline ends. This CDR3 is 14 amino acids long. This chain's CDR3 is CASSSAGGNYGYTF. The CDR3 coding sequence is TGCGCCAGCAGCTCTGCGGGGGGAAATTACGGCTACACCTTC.

The chain employs TRBV7-9 and TRBJ2-1; a weak D match, TRBD2 (7 bases). This CDR3 region has 13 residues. V shed 0 bases and J shed 16 bases, with 16 bases lying between them. From germline, CDR1 is SEHNR and CDR2 FQNEAQ (reference sequence). In nucleotides, the CDR3 is TGTGCCAGCAGCTTAGCGGGGGGGGACACGGTATTCTTC. This sequence encodes CASSLAGGDTVFF.

The chain couples TRBV30 to TRBJ1-2, with D maybe TRBD1 (5 bases). This CDR3 spans 12 amino acids. V was cut by 3 bases and J by 14 bases, with 19 bases left in between. CDR1 is GTSNPN and CDR2 is SVGIG in the germline V gene (reference sequence). CDR3 DNA: TGTGCCTGGAGCGCGGGGACGCCCGCCTCTACCTTC. Amino acid sequence: CAWSAGTPASTF.

This clone appeared a few times. The rearrangement joins TRBV7-2 to TRBJ1-5; D ambiguous. Trimming stripped 5 bases from V and 0 bases from J, with 11 bases between. Germline V lookup: CDR1 SGHTA, CDR2 FQGNSA. The CDR3 has 15 residues. In DNA, the CDR3 is TGTGCCAGCAGCGCCTGGGAGGGTAGCAATCAGCCCCAGCATTTT. Amino acids: CASSAWEGSNQPQHF. The whole variable domain, filled in from reference TRBV7-2 and TRBJ1-5, reads GAGVSQSPSNKVTEKGKDVELRCDPISGHTALYWYRQSLGQGLEFLIYFQGNSAPDKSGLPSDRFSAERTGGSVSTLTIQRTQQEDSAVYLCASSAWEGSNQPQHFGDGTRLSIL.

The gene calls are TRBV19 and TRBJ1-6; no clear D gene. Germline V lookup: CDR1 LNHDA, CDR2 SQIVND (reference sequence). CDR3 length equals 17 residues. V shed 3 bases and J shed 7 bases, with 19 bases lying between them. The CDR3 protein is CASSMVSRQAPNSPLHF. CDR3 in DNA: TGTGCCAGTAGTATGGTTTCCCGGCAGGCTCCCAATTCACCCCTCCACTTT.

The chain has TRBV7-8 and TRBJ2-7; D gene uncertain. The CDR3 consists of 12 residues. Per germline, CDR1 SGHVS and CDR2 FQNEAQ. With 5 bases removed from V and 6 bases from J, the gap between germline ends came to 11 bases. CDR3 nucleotides: TGTGCCAGCAGCCGTGCCACTACCGAGCAGTACTTC. Protein product: CASSRATTEQYF.

V usage is TRBV5-1 and J usage is TRBJ2-7; TRBD1 is a possible D gene (6 bases). Trimming cost V 4 bases and J 5 bases, with 22 bases left between them. Per germline, CDR1 SGHRS and CDR2 YFSETQ. The CDR3 sequence is 16 residues long. The CDR3 DNA is TGCGCCAGCAGCCCTATTCCGGGACACCGCGGCCACGAGCAGTACTTC. Its translation is CASSPIPGHRGHEQYF.

In the case of this clone: The same CDR3 is also encoded by other DNA sequences in this sample. CDR3 in amino acids: CASSQGGRGTEAFF. The CDR3 DNA follows: TGTGCCAGCAGCCAAGGAGGAAGGGGCACTGAAGCTTTCTTT. The rearrangement joins TRBV3-1 (or the pseudogene TRBV3-2) to TRBJ1-1; D might be TRBD1 (5 bases). Germline CDR1 reads LGHDT; CDR2 reads YNNKEL (reference sequence). V was cut by 1 base and J by 4 bases, with 10 bases left in between. CDR3 length: 14 residues.

CDR3: CASSPGGNTEAFF. CDR3 nucleotide sequence: TGTGCCAGCAGCCCCGGCGGGAACACTGAAGCTTTCTTT. This rearrangement joins TRBV3-1 (or the pseudogene TRBV3-2) to TRBJ1-1, with D hard to call. Germline-derived CDR1 and CDR2 are LGHDT and YNNKEL (reference sequence). V gave up 4 bases and J gave up 1 base, with 7 bases separating them. The CDR3 length is 13 residues.

The chain links TRBV5-1 to TRBJ2-5; TRBD1 matches 8 bases. V was pared by 0 bases and J by 4 bases, with 5 bases of the junction left unmatched. The CDR3 is 15 amino acids. Germline CDR1 and CDR2: SGHRS and YFSETQ. Here the CDR3 DNA reads TGCGCCAGCAGCTTGGCCACGACAGGGGTAGAGACCCAGTACTTC. This encodes CASSLATTGVETQYF.

The chain couples TRBV7-2 to TRBJ1-4; a weak D match, TRBD1 (6 bases). Trimming stripped 4 bases from V and 8 bases from J, with 17 bases between. The CDR3 is 15 amino acids. CDR1 and CDR2 from the germline V gene are SGHTA and FQGNSA. The CDR3 spells CASSSQMGAAEKLFF. DNA for the CDR3: TGTGCCAGCAGCTCTCAAATGGGGGCGGCAGAAAAACTGTTTTTT.

The rearrangement links TRBV10-1 to TRBJ2-5, with 10 nucleotides matching TRBD1. V dropped 0 bases and J dropped 4; count of bases not matched to a gene: 2. The CDR3 spans 15 residues. Germline CDR1 WNHNN, CDR2 SYGVQD (reference sequence). CDR3 sequence reads: CASSESGTGVETQYF. The CDR3 DNA reads as TGCGCCAGCAGTGAGTCCGGGACAGGGGTAGAGACCCAGTACTTC.

This clone was seen a single time. V and J are TRBV6-5 and TRBJ2-5, with D possibly TRBD1 on 5 matching bases. The CDR3 has 14 residues. CDR1 and CDR2 (germline): MNHEY, SVGAGI. V shed 2 bases and J shed 2 bases, with 9 bases lying between them. CDR3 sequence (DNA): TGTGCCAGCAGTTACCGACAGACACAAGAGACCCAGTACTTC. This sequence encodes CASSYRQTQETQYF.

V and J are TRBV6-5 and TRBJ1-6; 7 bases are a match to TRBD1. V dropped 6 bases and J dropped 12; count of bases not matched to a gene: 8. This CDR3 spans 13 amino acids. Germline lookup yields CDR1 MNHEY and CDR2 SVGAGI. For the CDR3, the DNA is TGTGCCAGCAGGCAAACAGGGGTCCGACCCCTCCACTTT. It encodes CASRQTGVRPLHF.

This clone was counted a few times. This sequence joins TRBV7-2 and TRBJ1-5; TRBD1 matches at 8 bases. CDR1 is SGHTA, CDR2 FQGNSA, per germline. This CDR3 spans 18 amino acids. With 0 bases clipped from V and 5 bases from J, the junction kept 12 bases outside the gene matches. The CDR3 is CASSLASLSGGLDQPQHF. The DNA of the CDR3 is TGTGCCAGCAGCTTAGCATCTCTTTCAGGGGGCTTGGATCAGCCCCAGCATTTT.